A single sample is the source of the 2 T cell receptor beta chains below, sequenced in a study of blood T cell repertoires in COVID-19. Data came from immunoSEQ multiplex PCR; TCRdb stores just in-frame clones and leaves some out. The sample lists around 24,000 clones; 75% to 90% were seen once. Sequencing was performed on peripheral blood. The receptor source for this set is an older woman with active COVID-19.

In this sample, this clone turned up a few times. This sequence joins TRBV7-3 and TRBJ2-7, with 9 bases matching TRBD1. The junction had 11 bases not matched to a gene; V was cut back by 6 bases and J by 5 bases. There are 15 residues in the CDR3. Germline V gene lookup returns CDR1 SGHTA and CDR2 FQGTGA. CDR3 nucleotide sequence: TGTGCCAGCAGTCTTACAGGGGGCGTGAATGACGAGCAGTACTTC. Protein: CASSLTGGVNDEQYF.

The chain joins TRBV2 to TRBJ2-3; possibly TRBD2 for D (6 bases). V was shortened by 5 bases and J by 2 bases, with 11 bases between the two germline ends. This CDR3 is 14 amino acids long. Germline CDR1 is SNHLY and CDR2 is FYNNEI. The chain's CDR3 is CASSLSGYTDTQYF. Written as DNA, the CDR3 is TGTGCCAGCAGTCTTAGCGGATACACAGATACGCAGTATTTT.